This T cell receptor beta chain was recovered during a study of identical twins. TCRdb re-called the 5' RACE reads with MiXCR, one entry per CDR3 protein. The sample has about 220,000 distinct CDR3 sequences, 7.5% seen once. These data also formed part of another study, on yellow fever vaccine responses in identical twins.

Sequenced sample: memory (CD45RO+) T cells sorted from blood. This clonotype originated in a woman aged 18-30 years in good health.

CDR3 region: CASSLQIVTGELFF. CDR3 nucleotides: TGTGCCAGCAGCTTACAAATCGTCACCGGGGAGCTGTTTTTT. This chain uses TRBV7-2 with TRBJ2-2; D unresolved. This CDR3 comprises 14 residues. Deletions cut 2 bases from V and 4 bases from J, with 8 bases between. Germline V gives CDR1 SGHTA, CDR2 FQGNSA.